Listed here are 5 T cell receptor beta chains from one sample, sequenced in a study of shared clonotypes between healthy human individuals. Cells designated naive CD8 were CD45RO-negative and were positively selected for CCR7, with terminally differentiated effector memory CD45RA+ cells excluded. Data came from immunoSEQ multiplex PCR; TCRdb stores just in-frame clones and leaves some out. The profile shows about 2 million clones, about 94% of them singletons. The sequenced sample was naive CD8+ T cells sorted from blood. Source of these receptors: a man aged 18 to 30 in good health.

The gene calls are TRBV2 and TRBJ2-2, with 10 positions matching TRBD2. This CDR3 is built from 15 residues. Germline CDR1 reads SNHLY; CDR2 reads FYNNEI. The V and J ends lost 7 bases and 6 bases, in that order; junction bases with no gene match: 8. The CDR3 reads CASIRPSGSSGELFF. As DNA, the CDR3 is TGTGCCAGCATTCGGCCTAGCGGGAGTTCCGGGGAGCTGTTTTTT.

V usage is TRBV2 and J usage is TRBJ2-2, with D possibly being TRBD2 (5 bases). V lost 8 bases and J lost 7, with 14 bases in between. Germline values: CDR1 SNHLY, CDR2 FYNNEI. This CDR3 has 13 amino acids. The DNA of the CDR3 is TGTGCCAGCGCTACTAGTGGCAACGGGGAGCTGTTTTTT. Amino acids: CASATSGNGELFF.

A remark on this clone: The sample contains more than one DNA sequence encoding this CDR3. V gene TRBV4-3 combines with J gene TRBJ2-7; tentatively, D is TRBD1 or TRBD2 (5 bases each). The CDR3 has 14 amino acids. Germline V gene lookup returns CDR1 LGHNA and CDR2 YSLEER. Between the trimmed V and J ends, which lost 3 bases and 0 bases, there was a span of 9 bases. The CDR3 loop is CASSQGVGSYEQYF. As DNA, the CDR3 is TGCGCCAGCAGCCAGGGGGTAGGCTCCTACGAGCAGTACTTC.

J is TRBJ2-5 and V is TRBV5-6, with D tentatively TRBD1 or TRBD2 (5 bases each). The germline V gene encodes CDR1 SGHDT and CDR2 YYEEEE. V lost 3 bases, J lost 1 base, and 19 bases lay in between. This CDR3 region has 17 residues. CDR3 amino acids: CASSSAGRDGFQETQYF. The CDR3 nucleotides are TGTGCCAGCAGCTCAGCTGGCCGGGACGGCTTCCAAGAGACCCAGTACTTC.

This chain joins TRBV7-6 and TRBJ1-2; perhaps TRBD1 as D (6 bases). The germline CDR1 and CDR2 sequences are SGHVS and FNYEAQ. The CDR3 is 15 amino acids. Between the trimmed V and J ends, which lost 5 bases and 4 bases, there was a span of 17 bases. The CDR3 loop reads CASSPGTTGGYGYTF. CDR3 nucleotides: TGTGCCAGCAGCCCCGGGACAACCGGAGGCTATGGCTACACCTTC.